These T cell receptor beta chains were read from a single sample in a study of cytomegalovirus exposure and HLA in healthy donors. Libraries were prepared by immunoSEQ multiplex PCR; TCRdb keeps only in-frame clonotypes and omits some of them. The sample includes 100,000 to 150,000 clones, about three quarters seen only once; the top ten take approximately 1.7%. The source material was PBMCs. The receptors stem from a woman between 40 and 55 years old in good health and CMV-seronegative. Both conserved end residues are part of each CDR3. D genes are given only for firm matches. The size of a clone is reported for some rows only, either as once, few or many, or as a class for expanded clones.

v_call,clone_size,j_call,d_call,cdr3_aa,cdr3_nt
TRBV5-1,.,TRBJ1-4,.,CASSLETGKLFF,TGCGCCAGCAGCTTGGAGACGGGAAAACTGTTTTTT
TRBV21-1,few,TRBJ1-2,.,CASSATTGGSARSYGYTF,TGTGCCAGCAGCGCGACGACAGGGGGCAGTGCGCGTAGCTATGGCTACACCTTC
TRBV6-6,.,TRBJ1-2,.,CASGQGDYGYTF,.
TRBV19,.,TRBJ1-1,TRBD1,CASGQGVNTEAFF,TGTGCCAGTGGACAGGGGGTGAACACTGAAGCTTTCTTT
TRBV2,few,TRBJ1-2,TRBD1,CASSPSYRGDYGYTF,TGTGCCAGCAGCCCCTCGTACAGGGGCGACTATGGCTACACCTTC
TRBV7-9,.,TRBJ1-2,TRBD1,CASSLPQGRRYGYTF,TGTGCCAGCAGCTTACCACAGGGGCGACGCTATGGCTACACCTTC
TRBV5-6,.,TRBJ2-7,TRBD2,CASSPGLAGAYEQYF,TGTGCCAGCAGCCCTGGACTAGCGGGGGCCTACGAGCAGTACTTC
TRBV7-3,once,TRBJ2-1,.,CASSSTGYSNEQFF,TGTGCCAGCAGCTCTACGGGGTATAGCAATGAGCAGTTCTTC
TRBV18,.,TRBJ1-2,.,CASSPTTDNYGYTF,TGTGCCAGCTCACCAACGACAGATAACTATGGCTACACCTTC
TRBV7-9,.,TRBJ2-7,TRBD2,CASRDSGGAQGYEQYF,TGTGCCAGCAGGGATAGCGGGGGGGCCCAGGGATACGAGCAGTACTTC
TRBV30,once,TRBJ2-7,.,CAWKSIGQGPYEQYF,TGTGCCTGGAAGTCCATCGGGCAGGGCCCCTACGAGCAGTACTTC
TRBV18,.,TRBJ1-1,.,CASSPLDSQHTEAFF,TGTGCCAGCTCACCCTTGGACAGTCAACACACTGAAGCTTTCTTT
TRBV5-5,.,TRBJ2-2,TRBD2,CASSFLAGNTGELFF,TGTGCCAGCAGCTTTCTAGCGGGAAACACCGGGGAGCTGTTTTTT
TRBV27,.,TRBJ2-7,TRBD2,CASRTSGSVNEQYF,TGTGCCAGCAGGACTAGCGGGAGTGTGAACGAGCAGTACTTC
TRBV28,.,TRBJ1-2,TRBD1,CASSTPGQGAGGYTF,TGTGCCAGCAGTACGCCGGGACAGGGGGCTGGTGGCTACACCTTC
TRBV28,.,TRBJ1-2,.,CASTLGRNYGYTF,TGTGCCAGCACCCTGGGGAGGAACTATGGCTACACCTTC
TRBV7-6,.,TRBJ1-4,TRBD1,CASSQEDRTNEKLFF,TGTGCCAGCAGCCAGGAGGACAGGACTAATGAAAAACTGTTTTTT
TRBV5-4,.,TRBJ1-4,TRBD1,CASSIDRGGNEKLFF,TGTGCCAGCAGCATAGACAGGGGGGGTAATGAAAAACTGTTTTTT
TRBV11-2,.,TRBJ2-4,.,CASSFGGRAKNIQYF,TGTGCCAGCAGCTTCGGAGGGAGGGCCAAAAACATTCAGTACTTC
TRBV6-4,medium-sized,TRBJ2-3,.,CASSESGGGTDTQYF,TGTGCCAGCAGTGAGAGCGGAGGGGGCACAGATACGCAGTATTTT
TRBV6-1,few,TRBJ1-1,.,CASSDRGNTEAFF,TGTGCCAGCAGTGACAGGGGGAACACTGAAGCTTTCTTT
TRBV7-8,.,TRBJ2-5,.,CASSVAPAAKETQYF,TGTGCCAGCAGCGTAGCCCCCGCGGCAAAAGAGACCCAGTACTTC
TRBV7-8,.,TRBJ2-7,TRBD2,CASSEGLAGLYEQYF,TGTGCCAGCAGCGAGGGACTAGCGGGCCTCTACGAGCAGTACTTC
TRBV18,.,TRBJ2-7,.,CASSPPGSYEQYF,TGTGCCAGCTCACCGCCCGGGTCTTACGAGCAGTACTTC
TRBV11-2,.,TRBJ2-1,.,CASSPAGLTDNEQFF,TGTGCCAGCAGCCCCGCGGGATTGACCGACAATGAGCAGTTCTTC
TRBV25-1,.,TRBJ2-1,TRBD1,CASSVGTGVLNEQFF,TGTGCCAGCAGTGTCGGGACAGGGGTTTTAAATGAGCAGTTCTTC
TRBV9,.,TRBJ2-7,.,CASSVGGRGLSYEQYF,TGTGCCAGCAGCGTAGGAGGCAGGGGCCTCTCCTACGAGCAGTACTTC
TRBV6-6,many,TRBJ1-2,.,CASSYSLRGYTF,TGTGCCAGCAGTTACTCCTTGAGGGGCTACACCTTC
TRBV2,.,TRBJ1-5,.,CASSERGGQPQHF,TGTGCCAGCAGTGAAAGGGGGGGTCAGCCCCAGCATTTT
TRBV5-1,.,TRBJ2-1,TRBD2,CASKDLTSGGYNEQFF,TGCGCCAGCAAAGACTTGACTAGCGGGGGATACAATGAGCAGTTCTTC
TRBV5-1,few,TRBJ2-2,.,CASSLSAGELFF,TGCGCCAGCAGCTTATCGGCCGGGGAGCTGTTTTTT
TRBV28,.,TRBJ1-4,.,CAGGQINEKLFF,TGTGCCGGCGGACAGATTAATGAAAAACTGTTTTTT
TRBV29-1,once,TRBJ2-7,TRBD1,CSVAWTGDEQYF,TGCAGCGTTGCCTGGACAGGGGACGAGCAGTACTTC
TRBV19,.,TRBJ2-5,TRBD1,CASSQAGGRETQYF,TGTGCCAGTAGTCAGGCAGGGGGCAGAGAGACCCAGTACTTC
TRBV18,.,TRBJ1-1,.,CASQTGQNTEAFF,TGTGCCAGTCAAACAGGCCAGAACACTGAAGCTTTCTTT
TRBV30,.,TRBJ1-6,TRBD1,CAWSGGTGRDSYNSPLHF,TGTGCCTGGAGTGGGGGGACAGGAAGAGACAGTTATAATTCACCCCTCCACTTT
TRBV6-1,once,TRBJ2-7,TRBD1,CASLPRGGGYEQYF,TGTGCCAGCTTACCAAGAGGGGGCGGCTACGAGCAGTACTTC
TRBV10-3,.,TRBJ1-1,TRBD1,CAIRLGTGRDEAFF,TGTGCCATCAGGTTAGGGACAGGGAGGGATGAAGCTTTCTTT
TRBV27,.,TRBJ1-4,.,CASSLSTVGNEKLFF,TGTGCCAGCAGTTTATCAACAGTCGGTAATGAAAAACTGTTTTTT
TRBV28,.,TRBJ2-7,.,CASSFSGASEQYF,TGTGCCAGCAGTTTTTCAGGGGCCTCCGAGCAGTACTTC
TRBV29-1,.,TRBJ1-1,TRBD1,CSVDQQGAPAEAFF,TGCAGCGTAGATCAACAGGGGGCCCCGGCTGAAGCTTTCTTT
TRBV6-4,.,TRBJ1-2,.,CASRNGLVLGYTF,TGTGCCAGCAGGAACGGTCTCGTCCTCGGCTACACCTTC
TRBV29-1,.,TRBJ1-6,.,CSVEETGNSPLHF,TGCAGCGTTGAAGAGACAGGAAACTCACCCCTCCACTTT